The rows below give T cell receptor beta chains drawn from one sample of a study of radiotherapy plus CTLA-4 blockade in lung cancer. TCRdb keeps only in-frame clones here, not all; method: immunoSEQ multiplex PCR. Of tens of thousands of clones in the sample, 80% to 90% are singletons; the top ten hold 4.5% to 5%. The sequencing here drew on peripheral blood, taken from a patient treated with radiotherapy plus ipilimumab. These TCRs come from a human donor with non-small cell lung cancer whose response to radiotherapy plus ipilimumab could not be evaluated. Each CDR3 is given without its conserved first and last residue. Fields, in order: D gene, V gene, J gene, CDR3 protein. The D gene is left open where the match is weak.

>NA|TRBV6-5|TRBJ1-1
ASSYGRVTEAF
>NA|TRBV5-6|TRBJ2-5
ASSPAGSGPPTSETQY
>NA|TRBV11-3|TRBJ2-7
ASSLVASGCTPSYEQY
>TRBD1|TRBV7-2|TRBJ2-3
ASSRDRGTDTQY
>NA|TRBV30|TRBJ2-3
AWSVGVADTQY
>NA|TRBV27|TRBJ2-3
ASSDVREPGGTQY
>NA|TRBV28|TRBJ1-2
ASSGGSYGYT
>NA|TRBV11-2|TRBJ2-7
ASSPRRLVGYEQY
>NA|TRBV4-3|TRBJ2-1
ASSESTSYNEQF
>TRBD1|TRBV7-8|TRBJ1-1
ASSRQGAPNTEAF
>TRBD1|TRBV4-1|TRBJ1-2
ASSPGQGAKGYT
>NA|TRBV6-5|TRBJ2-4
ASSADFLIQY
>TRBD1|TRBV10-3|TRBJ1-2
AIRAGGSNYGYT
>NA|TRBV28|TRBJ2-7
ASSRGTASYEQY
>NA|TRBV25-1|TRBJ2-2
ASRDTRPGTGELF
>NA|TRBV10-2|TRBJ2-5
ASSLWGSIQETQY
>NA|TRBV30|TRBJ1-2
AWQPQYGYT
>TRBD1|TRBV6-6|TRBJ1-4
ASSPNRDSNEKLF
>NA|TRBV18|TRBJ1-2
ASSPPQPDKYGYT
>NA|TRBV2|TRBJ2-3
ASSSGTDTQY
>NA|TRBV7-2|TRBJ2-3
ASSPTSRGTDTQY
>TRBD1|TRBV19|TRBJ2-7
ASSMGGQGIPYEQY
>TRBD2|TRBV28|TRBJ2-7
ASAFGGSGASYEQY
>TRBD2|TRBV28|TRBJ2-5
ASSSLEGGAETQY
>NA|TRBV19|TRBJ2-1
ATHNEKNYNEQF
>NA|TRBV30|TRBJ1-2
AWSVRARGDAGYT
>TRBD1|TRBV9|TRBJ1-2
ASSVVGTGAHYGYT
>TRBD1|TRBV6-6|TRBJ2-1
ASSYVRQGGVDEQF